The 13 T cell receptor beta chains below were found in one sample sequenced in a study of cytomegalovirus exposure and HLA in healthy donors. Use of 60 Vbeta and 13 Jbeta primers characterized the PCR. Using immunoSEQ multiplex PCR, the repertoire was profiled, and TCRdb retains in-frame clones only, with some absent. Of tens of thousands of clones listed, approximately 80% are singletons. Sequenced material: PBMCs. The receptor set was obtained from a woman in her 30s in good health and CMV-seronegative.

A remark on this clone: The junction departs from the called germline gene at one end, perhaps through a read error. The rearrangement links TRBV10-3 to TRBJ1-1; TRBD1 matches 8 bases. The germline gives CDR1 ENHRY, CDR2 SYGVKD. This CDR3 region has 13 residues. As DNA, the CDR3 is TGTGTCATCAACGGACAGGGCGGTACTGAAGCTTTCTTT. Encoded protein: CVINGQGGTEAFF.

CDR3 DNA: TGTGCCAGCAGCTTAGCTGGCGGTGAAAGGGAGACCCAGTACTTC. This translates into CASSLAGGERETQYF. This chain connects TRBV7-8 to TRBJ2-5; D gene ambiguous. From germline, CDR1 is SGHVS and CDR2 FQNEAQ. Trimming took 0 bases from V and 5 from J, leaving 13 bases between them. The CDR3 sequence is 15 residues long.

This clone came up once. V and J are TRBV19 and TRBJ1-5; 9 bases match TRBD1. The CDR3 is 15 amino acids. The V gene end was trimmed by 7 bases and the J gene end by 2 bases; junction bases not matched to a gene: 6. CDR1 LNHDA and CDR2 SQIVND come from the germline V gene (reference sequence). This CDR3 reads CASTATGGRNQPQHF. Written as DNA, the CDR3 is TGTGCCAGTACCGCGACAGGGGGGCGCAATCAGCCCCAGCATTTT.

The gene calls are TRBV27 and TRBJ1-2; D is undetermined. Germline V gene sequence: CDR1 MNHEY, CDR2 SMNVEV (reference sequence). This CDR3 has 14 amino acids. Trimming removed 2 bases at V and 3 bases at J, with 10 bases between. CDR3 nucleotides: TGTGCCAGCAGTTTACGTAGGGAGGACTATGGCTACACCTTC. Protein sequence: CASSLRREDYGYTF.

The CDR3 here is CSASGGYTF. The CDR3 DNA reads as TGCAGTGCTAGCGGGGGCTACACCTTC. The gene calls are TRBV20-1 and TRBJ1-2; the D is unclear. The CDR3 covers 9 residues. V lost 3 bases and J 8 bases, leaving 4 bases between the germline ends. The germline CDR1 and CDR2 sequences are DFQATT and SNEGSKA (reference sequence).

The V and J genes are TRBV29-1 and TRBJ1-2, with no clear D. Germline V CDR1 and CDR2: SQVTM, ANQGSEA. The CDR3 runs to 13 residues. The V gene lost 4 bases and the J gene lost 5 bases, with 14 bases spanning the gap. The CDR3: CSVVQAGPYGYTF. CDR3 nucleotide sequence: TGCAGCGTTGTCCAGGCCGGTCCATATGGCTACACCTTC.

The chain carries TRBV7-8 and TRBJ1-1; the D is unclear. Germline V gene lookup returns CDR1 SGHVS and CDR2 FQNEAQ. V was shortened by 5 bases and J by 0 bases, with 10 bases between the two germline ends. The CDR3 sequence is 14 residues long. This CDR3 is CASSVEAMNTEAFF. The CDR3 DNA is TGTGCCAGCAGCGTTGAGGCCATGAACACTGAAGCTTTCTTT.

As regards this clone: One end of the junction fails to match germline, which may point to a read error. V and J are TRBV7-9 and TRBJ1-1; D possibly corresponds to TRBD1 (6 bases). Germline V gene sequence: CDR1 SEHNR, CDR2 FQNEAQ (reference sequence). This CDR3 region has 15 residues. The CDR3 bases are TGTTCCAGCAGACCCATAACAGGGTTTAACACTGAAGCTTTCTTT. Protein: CSSRPITGFNTEAFF.

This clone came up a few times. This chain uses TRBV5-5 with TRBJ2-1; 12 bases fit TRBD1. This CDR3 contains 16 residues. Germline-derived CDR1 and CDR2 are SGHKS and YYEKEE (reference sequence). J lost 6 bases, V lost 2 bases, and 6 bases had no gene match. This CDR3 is CASSFSGTGGFNEQFF. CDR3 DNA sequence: TGTGCCAGCAGCTTTTCCGGGACAGGGGGCTTCAATGAGCAGTTCTTC.

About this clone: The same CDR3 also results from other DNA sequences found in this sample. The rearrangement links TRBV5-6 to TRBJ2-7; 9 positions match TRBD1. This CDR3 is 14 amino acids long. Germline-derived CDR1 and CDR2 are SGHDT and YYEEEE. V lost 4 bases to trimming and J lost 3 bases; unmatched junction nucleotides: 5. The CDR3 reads CASSLGQGRYEQYF. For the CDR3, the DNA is TGTGCCAGCAGCCTGGGACAGGGCCGCTACGAGCAGTACTTC.

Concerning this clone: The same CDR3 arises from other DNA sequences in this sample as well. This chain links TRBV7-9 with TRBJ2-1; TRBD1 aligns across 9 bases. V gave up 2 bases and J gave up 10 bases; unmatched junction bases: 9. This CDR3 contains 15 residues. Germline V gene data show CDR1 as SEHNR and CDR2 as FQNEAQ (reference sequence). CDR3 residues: CASSLLGQGWVEQFF. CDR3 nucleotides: TGTGCCAGCAGCTTACTAGGACAGGGGTGGGTAGAGCAGTTCTTC.

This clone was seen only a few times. In nucleotides, the CDR3 is TGTGCCAGCAGCTTGAAACCGGGACTAGTGAGCTCCTACAATGAGCAGTTCTTC. It encodes CASSLKPGLVSSYNEQFF. The chain recombines TRBV11-2 with TRBJ2-1; TRBD2 aligns across 8 bases. Germline CDR1 reads SGHAT; CDR2 reads FQNNGV. The J segment lost 0 bases and the V segment lost 3 bases, leaving 10 bases of the junction unmatched. There are 18 residues in the CDR3.

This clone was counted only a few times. CDR3 nucleotides: TGTGCCAGCTCACCACCGGGAGAGACCTACGAGCAGTACTTC. Encoded protein: CASSPPGETYEQYF. This chain connects TRBV18 to TRBJ2-7, with a possible D match to TRBD2 (5 bases). Between the trimmed V and J ends, which lost 0 bases and 2 bases, there was a span of 8 bases. CDR1 and CDR2 from the germline V gene are KGHSH and LQKENI. This CDR3 is 14 amino acids long.